This paragraph covers one TCR beta chain sequence. The antigen this receptor binds is unknown. Per-base qualities were not stored, and no clone one base away is much larger. Library prep was done by PCR. Reads for this sample came from an Illumina HiSeq 2500. To reduce PCR and sequencing biases, unique molecular identifiers were built into the TCR beta cDNA libraries. Per 1 to 10 million input T cells, 500,000 or so cDNA molecules were obtained, such that each molecule approximated one T cell. The patient libraries were prepared and sequenced with the same protocol used for the earlier healthy control dataset. Samples belonging to the same batch were prepared together, multiplexed and sequenced on a shared HiSeq lane. The authors' pipeline ran thus. MIGEC was used to process the raw barcoded reads, and molecular identifier groups with only a single read were discarded before consensus assembly and CDR3 extraction. VDJtools was used for post-analysis of the clonotype tables, and diversity was normalized by down-sampling every dataset to the size of the smallest sample. In repertoire overlap clustering, CDR3 amino acid sequences, but not nucleotide sequences, were matched to correct batch-related cross-sample contamination. TCRdb cleaned the public reads at Q25 with fastp, built clones with MiXCR and kept in-frame beta chains. Every CDR3 protein is listed once, alongside the most common genes and DNA of its rows. Here the V and J calls rest on TCRdb's processing, not on the authors' analysis. The sample yields fewer than 550,000 distinct CDR3 sequences; 34% were counted once. Around 5.9% of the sample is taken by the ten largest.

TCR beta repertoires were profiled from peripheral blood of over 10 young patients with multiple sclerosis to demonstrate the VDJtools post-analysis software. The multiple sclerosis patients were children and adolescents ranging in age from roughly 6 to 16 years. This sample is part of a study of post-analysis software for immune sequencing data (dated by TCRdb to between 2015 and 2017). Background on the whole study: Relapsing-remitting, secondary progressive and progressive-relapsing multiple sclerosis were recorded as disease courses, and subtype annotation was lacking for some patients. The multiple sclerosis patient repertoires were compared with some twelve previously published healthy control repertoires from donors aged about 6 to 26 years. A subset of samples was prepared in parallel using single-end sample barcoding, then pooled and co-amplified after Illumina adapter ligation.

General conclusions and limits of the study: The multiple sclerosis patient group was slightly younger than the control group. When samples were clustered directly using the F measure, samples prepared in the same batch co-clustered strongly, which prompted a batch-effect correction. Normalized Chao1 diversity was significantly lower in multiple sclerosis patients than controls, suggesting substantial peripheral T-cell clonal expansion. A few TRBV segments, including TRBV5-6, TRBV5-1 and TRBV20-1, were significantly more frequent in patients than controls.

The V end loses 0 bases and the J end loses 5 bases, and a stretch of 15 bases separates them. CDR1 is given as SGHRS and CDR2 as YFSETQ, both from the germline V gene. Counted from cysteine to phenylalanine, this CDR3 has 16 amino acids. Only the CDR3 portion is preserved as DNA: 48 bases, with reading frame beginning at the first base. The rearrangement joined TRBV5-1 to TRBJ2-1; D gene: possibly TRBD1, on 5 matching bases. The specimen sequenced was blood. This receptor was taken from a girl aged 2 to 17 with multiple sclerosis. The nucleotide sequence reads TGCGCCAGCAGCTTGGGGGGCAGGGTCAAAGACAATGAGCAGTTCTTC. The resulting protein is CASSLGGRVKDNEQFF.